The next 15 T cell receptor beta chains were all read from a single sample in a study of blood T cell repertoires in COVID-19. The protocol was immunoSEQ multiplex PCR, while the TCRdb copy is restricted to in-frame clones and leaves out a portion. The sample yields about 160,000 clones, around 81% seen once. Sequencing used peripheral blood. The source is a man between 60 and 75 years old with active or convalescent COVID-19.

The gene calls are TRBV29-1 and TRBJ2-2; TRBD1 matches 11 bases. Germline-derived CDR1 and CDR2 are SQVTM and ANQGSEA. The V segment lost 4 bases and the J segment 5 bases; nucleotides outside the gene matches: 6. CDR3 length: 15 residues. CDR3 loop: CSVAGTGGVTGELFF. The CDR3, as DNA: TGCAGCGTTGCGGGGACAGGGGGGGTAACCGGGGAGCTGTTTTTT.

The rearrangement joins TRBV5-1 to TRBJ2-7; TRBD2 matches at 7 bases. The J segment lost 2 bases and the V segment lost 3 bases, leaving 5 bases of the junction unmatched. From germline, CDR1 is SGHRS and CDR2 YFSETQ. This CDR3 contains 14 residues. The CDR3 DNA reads TGCGCCAGCAGCTCCGGGACTACAACCTACGAGCAGTACTTC. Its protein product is CASSSGTTTYEQYF.

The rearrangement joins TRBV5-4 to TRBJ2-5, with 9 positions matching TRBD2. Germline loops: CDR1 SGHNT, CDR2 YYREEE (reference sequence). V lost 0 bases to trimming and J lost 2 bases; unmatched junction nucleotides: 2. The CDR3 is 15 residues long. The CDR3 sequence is CASSLGLAGQETQYF. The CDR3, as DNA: TGTGCCAGCAGCTTGGGTCTAGCGGGGCAAGAGACCCAGTACTTC.

The CDR3 protein is CASSYRREGENIQYF. CDR3 sequence (DNA): TGTGCCAGCAGTTACCGCCGGGAGGGCGAAAACATTCAGTACTTC. The rearrangement joins TRBV6-5 to TRBJ2-4; the match to TRBD2 covers 8 bases. The CDR3 length is 15 residues. Losses at the gene ends were 2 bases for V and 5 bases for J; bases not matched to a gene: 5. Germline V gene lookup returns CDR1 MNHEY and CDR2 SVGAGI.

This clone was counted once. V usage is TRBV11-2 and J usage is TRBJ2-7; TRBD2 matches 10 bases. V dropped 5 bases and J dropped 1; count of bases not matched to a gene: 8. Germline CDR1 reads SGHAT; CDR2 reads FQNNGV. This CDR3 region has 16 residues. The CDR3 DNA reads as TGTGCCAGCAGCGTCACGAGCGGGGGGGCGTCCTACGAGCAGTACTTC. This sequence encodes CASSVTSGGASYEQYF.

The CDR3 DNA sequence: TGCGCCAGCAGCTTGGAAAGACAGGGAGGTGGCGAGCAGTACTTC. Translation gives CASSLERQGGGEQYF. This chain connects TRBV5-1 to TRBJ2-7, with D perhaps TRBD1 (7 bases). Germline CDR1 is SGHRS and CDR2 is YFSETQ. Trimming shortened V by 0 bases and J by 6 bases, and 16 bases separated the two germline ends. The CDR3 is made up of 15 amino acids.

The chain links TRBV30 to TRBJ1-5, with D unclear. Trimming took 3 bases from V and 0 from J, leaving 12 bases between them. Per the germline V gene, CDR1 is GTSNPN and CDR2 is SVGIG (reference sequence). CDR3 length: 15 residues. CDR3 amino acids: CAWRRGGSSNQPQHF. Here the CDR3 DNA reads TGTGCCTGGAGGCGGGGAGGGTCTAGCAATCAGCCCCAGCATTTT.

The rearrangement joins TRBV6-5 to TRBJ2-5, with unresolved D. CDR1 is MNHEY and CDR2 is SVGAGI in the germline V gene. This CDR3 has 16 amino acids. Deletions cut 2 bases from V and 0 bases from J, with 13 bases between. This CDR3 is CASSYGGITYQETQYF. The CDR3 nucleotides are TGTGCCAGCAGTTACGGCGGAATTACTTACCAAGAGACCCAGTACTTC.

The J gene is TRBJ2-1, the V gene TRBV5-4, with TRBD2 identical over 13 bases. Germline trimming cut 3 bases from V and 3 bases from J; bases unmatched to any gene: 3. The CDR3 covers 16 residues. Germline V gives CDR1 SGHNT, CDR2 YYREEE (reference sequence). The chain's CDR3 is CASSWGLAGIYNEQFF. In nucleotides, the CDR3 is TGTGCCAGCAGCTGGGGACTAGCGGGGATCTACAATGAGCAGTTCTTC.

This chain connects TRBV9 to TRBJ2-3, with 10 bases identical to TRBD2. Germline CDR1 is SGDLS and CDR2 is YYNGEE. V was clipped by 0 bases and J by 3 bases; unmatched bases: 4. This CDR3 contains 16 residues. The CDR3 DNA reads TGTGCCAGCAGCGTAGTTGCTAGCGGGGGAACAGATACGCAGTATTTT. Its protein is CASSVVASGGTDTQYF.

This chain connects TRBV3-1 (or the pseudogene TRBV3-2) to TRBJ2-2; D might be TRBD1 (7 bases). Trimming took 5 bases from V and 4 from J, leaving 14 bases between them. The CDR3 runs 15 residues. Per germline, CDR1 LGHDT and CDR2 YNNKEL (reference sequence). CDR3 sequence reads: CASSRNRGGTGELFF. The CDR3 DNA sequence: TGTGCCAGCAGCAGGAACAGGGGAGGCACCGGGGAGCTGTTTTTT.

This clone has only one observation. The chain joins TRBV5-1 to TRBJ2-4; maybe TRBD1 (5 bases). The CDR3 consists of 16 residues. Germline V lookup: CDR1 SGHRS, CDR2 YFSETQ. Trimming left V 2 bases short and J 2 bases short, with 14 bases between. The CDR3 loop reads CASSLGVDPTKNIQYF. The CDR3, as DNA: TGCGCCAGCAGCTTAGGGGTTGACCCTACCAAAAACATTCAGTACTTC.

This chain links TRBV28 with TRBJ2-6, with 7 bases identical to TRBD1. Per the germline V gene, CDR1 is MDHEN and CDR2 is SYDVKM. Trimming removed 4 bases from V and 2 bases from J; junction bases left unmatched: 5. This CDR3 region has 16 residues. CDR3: CASSSTGVAGANVLTF. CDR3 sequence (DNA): TGTGCCAGCAGTTCCACAGGGGTAGCTGGGGCCAACGTCCTGACTTTC.

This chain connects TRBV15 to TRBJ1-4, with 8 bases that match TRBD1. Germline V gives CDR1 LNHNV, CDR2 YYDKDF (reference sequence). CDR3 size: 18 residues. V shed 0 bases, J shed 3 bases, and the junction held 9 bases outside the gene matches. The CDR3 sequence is CATSRDRCTGQANEKLFF. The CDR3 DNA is TGTGCCACCAGCAGAGATAGGTGTACGGGACAGGCTAATGAAAAACTGTTTTTT.

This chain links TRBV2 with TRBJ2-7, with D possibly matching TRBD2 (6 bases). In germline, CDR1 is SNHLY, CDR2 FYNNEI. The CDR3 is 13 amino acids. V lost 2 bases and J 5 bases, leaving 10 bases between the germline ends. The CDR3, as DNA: TGTGCCAGCAGTGAATCGGGGGATCACGAGCAGTACTTC. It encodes CASSESGDHEQYF.